A selection of T cell receptor beta chains follows, all from one sample in a study of T cell changes during pregnancy in multiple sclerosis. Libraries were prepared by immunoSEQ multiplex PCR; TCRdb keeps only in-frame clonotypes and omits some of them. The profile shows approximately 50,000 clones, 85% to 95% of them singletons. The sample in question was CD4+ T cells from peripheral blood mononuclear cells, obtained in the third trimester of pregnancy. The receptors shown here come from a female donor with multiple sclerosis, enrolled in a pregnancy study. Both conserved end residues are part of each CDR3. D genes are given only for firm matches. Clone size appears in some rows only: once, few, many, or a class for an expanded clone.

clone size: once; V gene: TRBV5-1; J gene: TRBJ2-2; D gene: TRBD1; CDR3 DNA: TGCGCCAGCTCCCGGGACAGGGATCGACTCGGGGAGCTGTTTTTT; CDR3 protein: CASSRDRDRLGELFF
clone size: NA; V gene: TRBV29-1; J gene: TRBJ2-7; D gene: TRBD1; CDR3 DNA: TGCAGCGTGGGACAGGGGGCGCCGAACGAGCAGTACTTC; CDR3 protein: CSVGQGAPNEQYF
clone size: NA; V gene: TRBV7-2; J gene: TRBJ2-3; D gene: NA; CDR3 DNA: TGTGCCAGCAGCCCGCGGTGGGGGGACAGAGCCACAGATACGCAGTATTTT; CDR3 protein: CASSPRWGDRATDTQYF
clone size: NA; V gene: TRBV9; J gene: TRBJ1-4; D gene: TRBD1; CDR3 DNA: TGTGCCAGCAGCGTCGACAGGGGGAAACTGTTTTTT; CDR3 protein: CASSVDRGKLFF
clone size: NA; V gene: TRBV7-2; J gene: TRBJ2-3; D gene: TRBD2; CDR3 DNA: TGTGCCAGCAGTCCCCGACTAGCGGGAGCAGCAGATACGCAGTATTTT; CDR3 protein: CASSPRLAGAADTQYF
clone size: NA; V gene: TRBV7-2; J gene: TRBJ2-3; D gene: NA; CDR3 DNA: TGTGCCAGCAGCTTCACAGGGTCAGGGGATACGCAGTATTTT; CDR3 protein: CASSFTGSGDTQYF
clone size: NA; V gene: TRBV6-5; J gene: TRBJ2-7; D gene: TRBD2; CDR3 DNA: TGTGCCAGCAGGGGCCTAGCGGGGAGCTCCTACGAGCAGTACTTC; CDR3 protein: CASRGLAGSSYEQYF
clone size: NA; V gene: TRBV6-5; J gene: TRBJ2-1; D gene: NA; CDR3 DNA: TGTGCCAGCAGTGTAGCTGGTGAGCAGTTCTTC; CDR3 protein: CASSVAGEQFF
clone size: NA; V gene: TRBV5-1; J gene: TRBJ2-2; D gene: NA; CDR3 DNA: TGCGCCAGCAGCCCCTTAGGGGACACCGGGGAGCTGTTTTTT; CDR3 protein: CASSPLGDTGELFF
clone size: NA; V gene: TRBV2; J gene: TRBJ2-3; D gene: NA; CDR3 DNA: TGTGCCAGATGGGGTACGCGGGACGCCACAGATACGCAGTATTTT; CDR3 protein: CARWGTRDATDTQYF
clone size: NA; V gene: TRBV18; J gene: TRBJ1-2; D gene: NA; CDR3 DNA: TGTGCCAGCTCACAGGACAGTTATGGCTACACCTTC; CDR3 protein: CASSQDSYGYTF
clone size: NA; V gene: TRBV5-1; J gene: TRBJ2-2; D gene: TRBD2; CDR3 DNA: TGCGCCAGCACGACTAGCGGTATTTCCACCGGGGAGCTGTTTTTT; CDR3 protein: CASTTSGISTGELFF
clone size: NA; V gene: TRBV27; J gene: TRBJ1-2; D gene: TRBD1; CDR3 DNA: TGTGCCAGCAGGGAGAGGGGGCGCTTCTATGGCTACACCTTC; CDR3 protein: CASRERGRFYGYTF
clone size: NA; V gene: TRBV5-1; J gene: TRBJ2-2; D gene: TRBD1; CDR3 DNA: TGCGCCAGCAGCTTAAGGACAGGGGGCACCGGGGAGCTGTTTTTT; CDR3 protein: CASSLRTGGTGELFF
clone size: NA; V gene: TRBV19; J gene: TRBJ1-5; D gene: NA; CDR3 DNA: TGTGCCAGTACCGTTGGACTAATCTCTCAGCCCCAGCATTTT; CDR3 protein: CASTVGLISQPQHF
clone size: once; V gene: TRBV5-1; J gene: TRBJ2-7; D gene: NA; CDR3 DNA: TGCGCCAGCAGCTTGGAGCCAGGGATATTCTACGAGCAGTACTTC; CDR3 protein: CASSLEPGIFYEQYF
clone size: NA; V gene: TRBV7-2; J gene: TRBJ2-7; D gene: NA; CDR3 DNA: TGTGCCAGCAGCTTCGGAAGCGATACCTACGAGCAGTACTTC; CDR3 protein: CASSFGSDTYEQYF
clone size: NA; V gene: TRBV11-3; J gene: TRBJ2-3; D gene: NA; CDR3 DNA: TGTGCCAGCAGCTTATTAGCGACCTCCGATACGCAGTATTTT; CDR3 protein: CASSLLATSDTQYF
clone size: NA; V gene: TRBV14; J gene: TRBJ2-7; D gene: NA; CDR3 DNA: TGTGCCAGCGGCCACAGCGTAAACGAGCAGTACTTC; CDR3 protein: CASGHSVNEQYF
clone size: once; V gene: TRBV27; J gene: TRBJ2-2; D gene: TRBD1; CDR3 DNA: TGTGCCAGCAGTTTCCTGGACAGGGCCGGGGAGCTGTTTTTT; CDR3 protein: CASSFLDRAGELFF
clone size: NA; V gene: TRBV5-6; J gene: TRBJ2-1; D gene: TRBD1; CDR3 DNA: TGTGCGACCCAAACCCGGGCACAGGGGGCTAACAATGAGCAGTTCTTC; CDR3 protein: CATQTRAQGANNEQFF
clone size: NA; V gene: TRBV4-1; J gene: TRBJ2-3; D gene: TRBD2; CDR3 DNA: TGCGCCAGCAGCCAGAATAGCGGGAGCGGTACAGATACGCAGTATTTT; CDR3 protein: CASSQNSGSGTDTQYF
clone size: NA; V gene: TRBV5-1; J gene: TRBJ1-4; D gene: NA; CDR3 DNA: TGCGCCAGCAGCTTGAACAGGGCGGATGGAAAACTGTTTTTT; CDR3 protein: CASSLNRADGKLFF